The source of this T cell receptor beta chain is a study of preoperative IRX-2 immunotherapy in early breast cancer. Treatment given: preoperative locoregional IRX-2 cytokine immunotherapy. Germline V lookup: CDR1 KGHSH, CDR2 LQKENI. This CDR3 region has 15 residues. Trimming took 3 bases from V and 2 from J; bases not matched to a gene: 3. Sequencing was performed with immunoSEQ multiplex PCR; in TCRdb, only in-frame clones are kept and a portion is missing. The sample contains 20,000 to 30,000 clones, approximately 81% of which appear only once. This TCR was sampled from a human donor with breast cancer. The sequenced sample was lymph node tissue, obtained after IRX-2 immunotherapy. This chain uses TRBV18 with TRBJ2-1, with 8 nucleotides matching TRBD2. CDR3 sequence reads: CASSPQTSAYNEQFF. The CDR3 region has the DNA TGTGCCAGCTCACCGCAGACTAGCGCCTACAATGAGCAGTTCTTC.